The TCR beta chain under discussion was sequenced for a study of blood T cell repertoires in COVID-19. Across the study: Both acute and convalescent COVID-19 samples were obtained from the United States, Italy and Spain. Sources were T cells, B-cell-depleted T cells, or PBMCs; the material itself was cDNA or gDNA.

Authors' processing steps: Researchers report that nucleated cell counts were estimated from reference gene primer amplification. The data were produced by immunoSEQ multiplex PCR, yet TCRdb's version contains in-frame clones alone and is incomplete. V and J calls and clone size are copied from that table; D and trimming were computed from the DNA. This sample yields approximately 250,000 clones, of which 70% to 90% are seen a single time; around 5.1% belongs to the top ten. The Seattle patients, enrolled during active infection, were followed longitudinally. Sample: peripheral blood. The sequence was obtained from a woman aged 60 to 75 with COVID-19, enrolled during active disease.

CDR3 loop: CASSQRTGVSLGNTIYF. DNA of the CDR3: TGTGCCAGCAGCCAGCGGACAGGGGTGTCGTTGGGAAACACCATATATTTT. J is TRBJ1-3 and V is TRBV3-1 (or the pseudogene TRBV3-2); 9 nucleotides line up with TRBD1. CDR3 length equals 17 residues. The V segment lost 3 bases and the J segment 4 bases; nucleotides outside the gene matches: 10. Germline CDR1 reads LGHDT; CDR2 reads YNNKEL (reference sequence).